The 13 T cell receptor beta chains presented below share a single source sample, sequenced in a study of patients and donors after allogeneic stem cell transplantation. TCRdb independently ran MiXCR on the RT-PCR reads; one entry per CDR3 protein. The sample holds about 230,000 distinct CDR3 sequences, 12% to 15% seen once. Sequencing was performed on blood, either unsorted or a sorted T cell fraction (not recorded which). The origin of the receptors is a human donor who was either an allogeneic HSCT recipient or a stem cell or donor lymphocyte infusion donor (not recorded which). It is not recorded whose cells these are; they may come from a transplant donor.

This clonotype was picked up a small number of times. The rearrangement uses TRBV20-1 and TRBJ2-3; 7 bases align to TRBD2. The ends lost 6 bases at V and 4 bases at J; junction bases unmatched: 4. This CDR3 comprises 12 residues. Germline V gene sequence: CDR1 DFQATT, CDR2 SNEGSKA (reference sequence). In nucleotides, the CDR3 is TGCAGTGCCCCGAGCGGGGCAGATACGCAGTATTTT. This gives the protein CSAPSGADTQYF.

This clonotype was recorded at least ten times. The chain links TRBV12-3 or TRBV12-4 to TRBJ1-2; 7 positions agree with TRBD1. The CDR3 is 14 residues long. The J segment lost 4 bases and the V segment lost 5 bases, leaving 7 bases of the junction unmatched. CDR3 sequence: CASSTSGTAYGYTF. As DNA, the CDR3 is TGTGCCAGCAGTACCTCCGGGACAGCCTATGGCTACACCTTC.

This clonotype was counted many times. J is TRBJ2-2 and V is TRBV20-1; 8 positions match TRBD2. CDR3 size: 15 residues. Germline CDR1 is DFQATT and CDR2 is SNEGSKA (reference sequence). The ends lost 6 bases at V and 1 base at J; junction bases unmatched: 7. CDR3 bases: TGCAGTGCAAAGATAGCGGGACTGAACACCGGGGAGCTGTTTTTT. This encodes CSAKIAGLNTGELFF.

The sample holds a few counts of this clonotype. V gene TRBV24-1 combines with J gene TRBJ2-1; 11 nucleotides line up with TRBD2. The CDR3 contains 16 residues. Germline values: CDR1 KGHDR, CDR2 SFDVKD. J lost 6 bases, V lost 4 bases, and 7 bases had no gene match. The CDR3 DNA sequence: TGTGCCACCAGTGAGCCGGGACTAGCGGCCGGCAATGAGCAGTTCTTC. Its translation: CATSEPGLAAGNEQFF.

The CDR3 nucleotides read TGTGCCAGCAGCTTGGCCATGGGACAGGTAGAGACCCAGTACTTC. It is translated as CASSLAMGQVETQYF. The chain combines TRBV5-6 with TRBJ2-5; TRBD1 matches 8 bases. The CDR3 contains 15 residues. Looked up from germline, CDR1 is SGHDT and CDR2 is YYEEEE. J was trimmed by 4 bases and V by 0 bases; bases with no gene match: 5.

This clonotype occurred many times. The chain couples TRBV2 to TRBJ1-5, with TRBD1 identical over 8 bases. The CDR3 is 13 amino acids. The V segment lost 8 bases and the J segment 5 bases; nucleotides outside the gene matches: 5. Germline V gene lookup returns CDR1 SNHLY and CDR2 FYNNEI. The CDR3 is CASLDREYQPQHF. The DNA for the CDR3 is TGTGCCAGCTTGGACAGGGAGTATCAGCCCCAGCATTTT. Drawing the rest from reference TRBV2 and TRBJ1-5, the complete variable domain is EPEVTQTPSHQVTQMGQEVILRCVPISNHLYFYWYRQILGQKVEFLVSFYNNEISEKSEIFDDQFSVERPDGSNFTLKIRSTKLEDSAMYFCASLDREYQPQHFGDGTRLSIL.

This clonotype was counted only a few times. V usage is TRBV4-1 and J usage is TRBJ1-1; possible D gene TRBD1, 5 bases. CDR1 and CDR2 from the germline V gene are MGHRA and YSYEKL. The CDR3 loop spans 17 amino acids. The V end was cut by 4 bases, the J end by 0 bases, with 18 bases between. CDR3 residues: CASSPSGPGRVNTEAFF. The CDR3 coding sequence is TGCGCCAGCAGCCCCTCGGGACCCGGGCGAGTGAACACTGAAGCTTTCTTT.

The table lists this clonotype with many counts. The chain carries TRBV5-1 and TRBJ1-4, with TRBD1 as a possible D gene (6 bases). Germline V gene sequence: CDR1 SGHRS, CDR2 YFSETQ. The CDR3 covers 14 residues. Trimming left V 4 bases short and J 8 bases short, with 15 bases between. The DNA for the CDR3 is TGCGCCAGCAGCCCAAAAGACAGGCCGGAAAAACTGTTTTTT. Its protein is CASSPKDRPEKLFF.

This clonotype has more than one count but fewer than ten. V usage is TRBV20-1 and J usage is TRBJ1-2; weak D call: TRBD1 (6 bases). Per the germline V gene, CDR1 is DFQATT and CDR2 is SNEGSKA (reference sequence). With 5 bases removed from V and 8 bases from J, the gap between germline ends came to 21 bases. The CDR3 sequence is 14 residues long. In DNA, the CDR3 is TGCAGTGCTCGCCACCCGGGACAATTAGACGGCTACACCTTC. Protein: CSARHPGQLDGYTF.

The rearrangement uses TRBV4-3 and TRBJ1-4; 8 bases align to TRBD1. V dropped 0 bases and J dropped 2; count of bases not matched to a gene: 14. Germline V lookup: CDR1 LGHNA, CDR2 YSLEER. The CDR3 contains 20 residues. As DNA, the CDR3 is TGCGCCAGCAGCCAAGAAGGGCCAGGGGGCGGGTTTCACACTAATGAAAAACTGTTTTTT. Amino acid sequence: CASSQEGPGGGFHTNEKLFF.

This rearrangement joins TRBV9 to TRBJ2-3; a weak D match, TRBD1 (6 bases). The germline V and J ends were trimmed by 1 base and 2 bases, with 11 bases remaining between them. The germline V gene has CDR1 SGDLS and CDR2 YYNGEE. CDR3 length equals 15 residues. The CDR3 sequence is CASSVMGADTDTQYF. CDR3 nucleotide sequence: TGTGCCAGCAGCGTAATGGGGGCTGACACAGATACGCAGTATTTT.

This sequence joins TRBV9 and TRBJ2-1; D gene ambiguous. CDR3 length equals 15 residues. Germline V gives CDR1 SGDLS, CDR2 YYNGEE. V lost 1 base, J lost 4 bases, and 12 bases lay in between. The CDR3 spells CASSVQPTEYNEQFF. For the CDR3, the DNA is TGTGCCAGCAGCGTACAGCCTACTGAATACAATGAGCAGTTCTTC.

The V and J genes are TRBV6-2 or TRBV6-3 and TRBJ1-5, with 8 positions matching TRBD1. Germline V gene data show CDR1 as MNHEY and CDR2 as SVGEGT. The V segment lost 2 bases and the J segment 0 bases; nucleotides outside the gene matches: 3. There are 16 residues in the CDR3. CDR3: CASSYATGVSNQPQHF. CDR3 in DNA: TGTGCCAGCAGTTACGCGACAGGGGTTAGCAATCAGCCCCAGCATTTT.